This T cell receptor (beta chain) stems from a study of T-cell reconstitution after alpha-beta-depleted transplantation in children. Unique molecular identifiers were used in preparing the TCRbeta library. TCRdb reprocessed the PCR reads with MiXCR, giving one entry per CDR3 protein. This sample has about 280,000 distinct CDR3 sequences, with 11% found just once. In its sample, this clonotype was seen a few times. Its antigen is not known. General study results and limits: Most T-cell counts and diversity one year after the transplant came from T cells that were newly produced. Where some patients showed high TCRbeta diversity at day 60, it came from recipient T cells and thymic progenitors that had survived. Two months or so post-transplant, alpha-beta T cells reportedly derived from several hundred expanded graft clones.

The source is a male patient aged 2-15 years who had a stem cell transplant for chronic granulomatous disease, so the T cells may come from the graft donor. The sample consisted of peripheral blood, taken 180 days after TCRalphabeta/CD19-depleted stem cell transplant.

The CDR3 loop is CASSLADFTTEKLFF. The CDR3 DNA reads TGTGCCAGCAGCTTAGCGGATTTTACGACTGAAAAACTGTTTTTT. The genes are TRBV7-2 and TRBJ1-4; D gene ambiguous. Germline V gene sequence: CDR1 SGHTA, CDR2 FQGNSA. V dropped 0 bases and J dropped 7 bases, with 12 bases sitting between them. The CDR3 runs 15 residues.